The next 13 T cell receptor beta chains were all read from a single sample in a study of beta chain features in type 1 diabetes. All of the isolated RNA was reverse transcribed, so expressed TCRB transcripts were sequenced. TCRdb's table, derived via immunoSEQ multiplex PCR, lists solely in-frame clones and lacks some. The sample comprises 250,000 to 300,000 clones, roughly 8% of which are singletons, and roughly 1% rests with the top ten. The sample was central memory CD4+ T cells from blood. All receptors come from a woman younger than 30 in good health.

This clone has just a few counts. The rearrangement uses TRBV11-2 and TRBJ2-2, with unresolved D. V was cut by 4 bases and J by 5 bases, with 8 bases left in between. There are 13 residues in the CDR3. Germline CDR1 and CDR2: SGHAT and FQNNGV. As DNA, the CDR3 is TGTGCCAGCAGCTCCATCCGTACCGGGGAGCTGTTTTTT. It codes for CASSSIRTGELFF.

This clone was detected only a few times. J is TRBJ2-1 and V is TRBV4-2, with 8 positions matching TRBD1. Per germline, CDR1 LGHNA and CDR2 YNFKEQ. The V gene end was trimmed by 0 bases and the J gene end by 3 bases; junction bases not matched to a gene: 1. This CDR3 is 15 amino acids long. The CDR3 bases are TGTGCCAGCAGCCAAGATGGACAGGGCTACAATGAGCAGTTCTTC. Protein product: CASSQDGQGYNEQFF.

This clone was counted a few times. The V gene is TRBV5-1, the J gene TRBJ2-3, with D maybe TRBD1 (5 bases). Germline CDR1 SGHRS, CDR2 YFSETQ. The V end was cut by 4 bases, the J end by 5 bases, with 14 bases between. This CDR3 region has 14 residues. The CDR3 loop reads CASSVRERGDTQYF. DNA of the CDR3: TGCGCCAGCAGCGTCAGGGAACGTGGAGATACGCAGTATTTT.

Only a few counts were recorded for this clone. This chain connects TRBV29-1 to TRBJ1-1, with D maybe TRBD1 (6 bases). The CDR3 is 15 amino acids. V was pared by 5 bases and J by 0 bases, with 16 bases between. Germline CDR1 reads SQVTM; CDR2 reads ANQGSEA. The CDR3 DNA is TGCAGCGTTTGTGTGGGGGGCAGAATGAACACTGAAGCTTTCTTT. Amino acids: CSVCVGGRMNTEAFF. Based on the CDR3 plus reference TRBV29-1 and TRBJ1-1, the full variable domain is SAVISQKPSRDICQRGTSLTIQCQVDSQVTMMFWYRQQPGQSLTLIATANQGSEATYESGFVIDKFPISRPNLTFSTLTVSNMSPEDSSIYLCSVCVGGRMNTEAFFGQGTRLTVV.

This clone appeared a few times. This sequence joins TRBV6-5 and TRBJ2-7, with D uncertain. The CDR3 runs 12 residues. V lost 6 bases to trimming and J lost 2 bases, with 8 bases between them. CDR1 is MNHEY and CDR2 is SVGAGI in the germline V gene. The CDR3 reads CASSETAYEQYV. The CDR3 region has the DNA TGTGCCAGCAGCGAAACAGCCTACGAGCAGTACGTC.

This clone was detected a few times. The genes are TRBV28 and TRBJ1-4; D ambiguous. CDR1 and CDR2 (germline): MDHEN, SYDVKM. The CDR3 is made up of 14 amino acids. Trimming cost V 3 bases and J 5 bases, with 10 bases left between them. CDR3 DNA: TGTGCCAGCAGTTTTAGGCAGTGGAATGAAAAACTGTTTTTT. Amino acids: CASSFRQWNEKLFF.

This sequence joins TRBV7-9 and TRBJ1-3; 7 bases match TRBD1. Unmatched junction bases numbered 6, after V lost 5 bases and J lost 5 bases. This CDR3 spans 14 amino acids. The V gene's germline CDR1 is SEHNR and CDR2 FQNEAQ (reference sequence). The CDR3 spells CASSTLTGRNTIYF. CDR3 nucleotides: TGTGCCAGCAGCACCCTGACAGGGAGAAACACCATATATTTT. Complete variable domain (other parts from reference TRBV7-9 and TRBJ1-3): DTGVSQNPRHKITKRGQNVTFRCDPISEHNRLYWYRQTLGQGPEFLTYFQNEAQLEKSRLLSDRFSAERPKGSFSTLEIQRTEQGDSAMYLCASSTLTGRNTIYFGEGSWLTVV.

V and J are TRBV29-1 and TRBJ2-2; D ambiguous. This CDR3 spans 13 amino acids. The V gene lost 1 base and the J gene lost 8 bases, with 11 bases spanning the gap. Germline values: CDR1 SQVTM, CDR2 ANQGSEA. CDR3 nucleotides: TGCAGCGTTGAAGGTCACTTACGAGGGGAGCTGTTTTTT. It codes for CSVEGHLRGELFF.

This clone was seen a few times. CDR3 nucleotides: TGTGCCACCAGCCGGGACAGGCATGGCTACACCTTC. Protein: CATSRDRHGYTF. The chain joins TRBV15 to TRBJ1-2; 8 nucleotides match TRBD1. The CDR3 length is 12 residues. V shed 5 bases, J shed 6 bases, and the junction held 2 bases outside the gene matches. Germline V gene lookup returns CDR1 LNHNV and CDR2 YYDKDF (reference sequence).

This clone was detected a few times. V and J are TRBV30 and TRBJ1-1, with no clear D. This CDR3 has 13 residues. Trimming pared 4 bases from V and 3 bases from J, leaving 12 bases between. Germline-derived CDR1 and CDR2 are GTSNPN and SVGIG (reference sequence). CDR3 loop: CAWKQNLYTEAFF. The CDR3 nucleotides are TGTGCCTGGAAACAGAACCTGTACACTGAAGCTTTCTTT.

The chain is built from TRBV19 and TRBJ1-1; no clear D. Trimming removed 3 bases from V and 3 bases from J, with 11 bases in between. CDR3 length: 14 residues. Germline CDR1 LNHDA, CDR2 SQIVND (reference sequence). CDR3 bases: TGTGCCAGTAGTATGTCCCGGGCTCACACTGAAGCTTTCTTT. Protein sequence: CASSMSRAHTEAFF.

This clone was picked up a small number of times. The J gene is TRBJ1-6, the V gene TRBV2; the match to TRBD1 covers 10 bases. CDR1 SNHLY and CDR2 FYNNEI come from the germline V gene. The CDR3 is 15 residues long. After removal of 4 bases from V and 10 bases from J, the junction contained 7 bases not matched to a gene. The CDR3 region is CASSGAGTGASPLHF. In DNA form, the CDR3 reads TGTGCCAGCAGTGGGGCCGGGACAGGGGCCTCACCCCTCCACTTT.

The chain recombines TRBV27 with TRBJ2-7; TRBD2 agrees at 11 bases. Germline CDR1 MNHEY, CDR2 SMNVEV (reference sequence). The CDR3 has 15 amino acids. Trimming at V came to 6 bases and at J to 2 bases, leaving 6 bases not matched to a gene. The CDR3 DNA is TGTGCCAGCAGCCTGACTAGCGGGGCCGCCTACGAGCAGTACGTC. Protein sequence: CASSLTSGAAYEQYV.